The TCR beta chain under discussion was sequenced for a study of cytomegalovirus exposure and HLA in healthy donors. At the level of the study: Samples from HLA-typed donors yielded about 80 million unique TCRs in an early data release.

Amplification used 60 Vbeta primers and 13 Jbeta primers. Assay: immunoSEQ multiplex PCR; the TCRdb copy retains only in-frame clones and omits some. The sample includes 120,000 or so clones, around 77% of them seen just once. This clone was seen only once. Its antigen is not known. The CDR3 has 15 residues. Germline lookup yields CDR1 SGHNT and CDR2 YYREEE (reference sequence). V was trimmed by 4 bases and J by 4 bases, leaving 17 bases between them. Whole-study results and caveats: One variant, a missense change in DCLRE1C, was linked in a later analysis to TCR beta V- and J-gene trimming.

V gene TRBV5-4 combines with J gene TRBJ1-2, with a tentative D call TRBD1 (5 bases). The sequence was collected from a man in his fifties or sixties in good health and CMV-seropositive. The sequenced sample consisted of PBMCs. In DNA, the CDR3 is TGTGCCAGCAGCAAGGCGTCAGGGTCAGGCTATGGCTACACCTTC. Its protein is CASSKASGSGYGYTF.